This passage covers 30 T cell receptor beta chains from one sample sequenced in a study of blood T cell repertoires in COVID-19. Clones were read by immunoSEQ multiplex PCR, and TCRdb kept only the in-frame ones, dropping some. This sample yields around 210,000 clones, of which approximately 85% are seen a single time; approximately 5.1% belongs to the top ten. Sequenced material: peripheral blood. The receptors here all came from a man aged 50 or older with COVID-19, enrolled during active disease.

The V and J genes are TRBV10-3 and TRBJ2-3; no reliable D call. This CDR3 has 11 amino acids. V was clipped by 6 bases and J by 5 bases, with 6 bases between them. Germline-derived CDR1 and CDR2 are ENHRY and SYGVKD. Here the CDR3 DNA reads TGTGCCATCAGAGCAGGAGATACGCAGTATTTT. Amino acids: CAIRAGDTQYF.

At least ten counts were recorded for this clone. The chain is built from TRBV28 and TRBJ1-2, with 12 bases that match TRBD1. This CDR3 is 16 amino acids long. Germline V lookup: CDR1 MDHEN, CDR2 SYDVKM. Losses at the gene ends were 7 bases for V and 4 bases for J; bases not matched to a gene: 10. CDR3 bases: TGTGCCAGCACCCCCCCCGGGACAGGGGGCTTCTATGGCTACACCTTC. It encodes CASTPPGTGGFYGYTF.

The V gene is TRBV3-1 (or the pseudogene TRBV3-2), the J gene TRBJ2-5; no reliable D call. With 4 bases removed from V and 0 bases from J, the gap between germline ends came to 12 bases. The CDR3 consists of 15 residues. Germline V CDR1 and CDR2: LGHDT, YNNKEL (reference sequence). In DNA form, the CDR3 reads TGTGCCAGCAGCCTCCGCCAGCGCAACCAAGAGACCCAGTACTTC. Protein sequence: CASSLRQRNQETQYF.

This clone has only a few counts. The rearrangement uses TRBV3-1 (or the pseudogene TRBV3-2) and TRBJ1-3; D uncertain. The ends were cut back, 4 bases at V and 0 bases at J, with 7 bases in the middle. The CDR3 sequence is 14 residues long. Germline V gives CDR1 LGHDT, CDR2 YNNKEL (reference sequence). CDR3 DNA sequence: TGTGCCAGCAGCCGCGGGTTCTCTGGAAACACCATATATTTT. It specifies CASSRGFSGNTIYF.

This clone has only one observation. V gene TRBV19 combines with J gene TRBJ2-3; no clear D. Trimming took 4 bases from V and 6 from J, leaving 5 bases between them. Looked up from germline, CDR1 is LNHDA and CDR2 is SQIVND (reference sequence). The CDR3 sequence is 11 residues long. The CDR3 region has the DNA TGTGCCAGTAGTACCAGTGATACGCAGTATTTT. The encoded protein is CASSTSDTQYF.

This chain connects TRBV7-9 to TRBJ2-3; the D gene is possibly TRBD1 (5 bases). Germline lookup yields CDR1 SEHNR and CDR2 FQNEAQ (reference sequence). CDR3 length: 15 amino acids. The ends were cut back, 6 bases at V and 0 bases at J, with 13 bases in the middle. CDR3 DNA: TGTGCCAGCAGAATTGACAGTACTAGCACAGATACGCAGTATTTT. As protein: CASRIDSTSTDTQYF.

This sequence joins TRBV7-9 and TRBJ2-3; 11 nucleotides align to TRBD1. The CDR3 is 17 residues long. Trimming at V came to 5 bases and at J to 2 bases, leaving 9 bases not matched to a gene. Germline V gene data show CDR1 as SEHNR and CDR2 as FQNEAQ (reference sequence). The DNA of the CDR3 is TGTGCCAGCAGCACGGACAGGGGGCAGGTGGTCACAGATACGCAGTATTTT. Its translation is CASSTDRGQVVTDTQYF.

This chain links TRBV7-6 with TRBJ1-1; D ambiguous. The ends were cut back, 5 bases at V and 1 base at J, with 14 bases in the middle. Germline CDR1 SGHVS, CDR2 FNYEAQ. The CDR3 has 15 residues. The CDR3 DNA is TGTGCCAGCAGCCGTGCGGCGGCGAAGAACACTGAAGCTTTCTTT. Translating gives CASSRAAAKNTEAFF.

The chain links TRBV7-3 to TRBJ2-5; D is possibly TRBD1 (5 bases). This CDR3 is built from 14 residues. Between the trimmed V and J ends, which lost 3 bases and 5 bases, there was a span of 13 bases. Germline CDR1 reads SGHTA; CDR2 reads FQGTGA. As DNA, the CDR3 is TGTGCCAGCAGCTTGGGGCTGGGGATTGAGACCCAGTACTTC. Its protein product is CASSLGLGIETQYF. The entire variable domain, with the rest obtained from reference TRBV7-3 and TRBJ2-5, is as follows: GAGVSQTPSNKVTEKGKYVELRCDPISGHTALYWYRQSLGQGPEFLIYFQGTGAADDSGLPNDRFFAVRPEGSVSTLKIQRTERGDSAVYLCASSLGLGIETQYFGPGTRLLVL.

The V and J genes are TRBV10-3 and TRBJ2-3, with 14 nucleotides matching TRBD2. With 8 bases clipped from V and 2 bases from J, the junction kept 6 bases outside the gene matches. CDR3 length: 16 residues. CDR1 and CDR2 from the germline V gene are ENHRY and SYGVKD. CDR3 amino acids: CAIGGLAGDITDTQYF. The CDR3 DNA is TGTGCCATCGGGGGACTAGCGGGGGACATCACAGATACGCAGTATTTT.

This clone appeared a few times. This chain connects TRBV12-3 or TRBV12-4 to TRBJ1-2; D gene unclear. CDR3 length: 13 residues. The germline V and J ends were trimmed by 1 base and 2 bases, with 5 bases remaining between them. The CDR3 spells CASSLVVNYGYTF. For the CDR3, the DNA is TGTGCCAGCAGTTTAGTCGTAAACTATGGCTACACCTTC.

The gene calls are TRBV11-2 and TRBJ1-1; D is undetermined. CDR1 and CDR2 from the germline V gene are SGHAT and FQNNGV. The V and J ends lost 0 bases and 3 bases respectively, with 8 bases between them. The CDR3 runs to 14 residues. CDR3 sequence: CASSLDGQYTEAFF. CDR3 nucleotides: TGTGCCAGCAGCTTAGATGGGCAGTACACTGAAGCTTTCTTT.

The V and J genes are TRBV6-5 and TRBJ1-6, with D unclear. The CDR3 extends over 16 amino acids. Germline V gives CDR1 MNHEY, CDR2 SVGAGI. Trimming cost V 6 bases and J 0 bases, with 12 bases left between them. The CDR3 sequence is CASSYGWSSYNSPLHF. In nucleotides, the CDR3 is TGTGCCAGCAGCTACGGCTGGAGCTCCTATAATTCACCCCTCCACTTT.

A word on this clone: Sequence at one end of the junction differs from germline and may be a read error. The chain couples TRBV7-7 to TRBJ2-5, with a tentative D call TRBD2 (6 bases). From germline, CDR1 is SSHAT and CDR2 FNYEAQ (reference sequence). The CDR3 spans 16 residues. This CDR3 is CASSLAQSGTGETQYF. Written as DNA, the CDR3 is TGTGCTAGCAGCTTAGCACAGTCCGGGACTGGAGAGACCCAGTACTTC.

CDR3 in DNA: TGCGCCAGCATGCCCCCGGGACTGAGTTACTACGAGCAGTACTTC. Translated, it gives CASMPPGLSYYEQYF. The chain has TRBV10-2 and TRBJ2-7; D perhaps matches TRBD2 (6 bases). Germline V gene lookup returns CDR1 WSHSY and CDR2 SAAADI. V lost 7 bases, J lost 3 bases, and 19 bases lay in between. This CDR3 region has 15 residues.

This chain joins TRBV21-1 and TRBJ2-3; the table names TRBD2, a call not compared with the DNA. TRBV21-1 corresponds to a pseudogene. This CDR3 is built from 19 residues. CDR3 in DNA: TGTGCCAGCAGCAAAGTGCGGCCTAGCGGGGGCCTGAGCACAGATACGCAGTATTTT. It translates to CASSKVRPSGGLSTDTQYF.

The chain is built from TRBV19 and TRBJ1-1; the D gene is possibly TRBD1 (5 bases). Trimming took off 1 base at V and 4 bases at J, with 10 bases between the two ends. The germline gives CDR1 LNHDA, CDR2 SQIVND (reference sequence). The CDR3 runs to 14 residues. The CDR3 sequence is CASSIAQGFTEAFF. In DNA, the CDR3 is TGTGCCAGTAGTATAGCTCAGGGTTTCACTGAAGCTTTCTTT.

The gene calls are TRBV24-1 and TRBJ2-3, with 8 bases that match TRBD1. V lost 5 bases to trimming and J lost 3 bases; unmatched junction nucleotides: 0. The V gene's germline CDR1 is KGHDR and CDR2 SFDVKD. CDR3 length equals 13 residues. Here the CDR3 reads CATSGQGTDTQYF. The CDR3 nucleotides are TGTGCCACCAGTGGACAGGGGACAGATACGCAGTATTTT.

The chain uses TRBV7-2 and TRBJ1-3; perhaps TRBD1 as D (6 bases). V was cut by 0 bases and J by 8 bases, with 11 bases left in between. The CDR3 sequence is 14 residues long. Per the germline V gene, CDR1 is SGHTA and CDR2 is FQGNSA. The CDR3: CASSLAGGGHTIYF. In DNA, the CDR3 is TGTGCCAGCAGCTTAGCAGGGGGTGGTCACACCATATATTTT.

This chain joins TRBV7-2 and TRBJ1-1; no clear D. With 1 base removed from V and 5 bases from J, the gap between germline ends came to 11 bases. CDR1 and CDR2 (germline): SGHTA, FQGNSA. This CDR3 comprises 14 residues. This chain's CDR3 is CASSLGRAGTEAFF. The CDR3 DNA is TGTGCCAGCAGCTTAGGACGGGCGGGGACTGAAGCTTTCTTT.

The CDR3 sequence: CASSYRGGEGSFTEAFF. CDR3 DNA sequence: TGTGCCAGCAGTTACCGCGGGGGGGAGGGGAGTTTCACTGAAGCTTTCTTT. This chain links TRBV27 with TRBJ1-1; possibly TRBD1 for D (5 bases). The CDR3 has 17 residues. CDR1 is MNHEY and CDR2 is SMNVEV in the germline V gene (reference sequence). The V end was cut by 4 bases, the J end by 4 bases, with 22 bases between.

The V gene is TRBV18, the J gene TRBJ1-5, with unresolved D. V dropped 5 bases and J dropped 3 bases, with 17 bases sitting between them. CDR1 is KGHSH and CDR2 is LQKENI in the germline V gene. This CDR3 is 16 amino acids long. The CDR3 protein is CASSFGGYSSNQPQHF. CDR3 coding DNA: TGTGCCAGCTCATTTGGCGGGTACTCCTCCAATCAGCCCCAGCATTTT.

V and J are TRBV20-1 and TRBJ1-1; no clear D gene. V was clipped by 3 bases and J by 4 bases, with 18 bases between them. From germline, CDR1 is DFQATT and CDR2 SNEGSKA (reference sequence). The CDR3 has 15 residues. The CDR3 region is CSASRPRMAGTEAFF. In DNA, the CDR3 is TGCAGTGCTAGTCGCCCCCGGATGGCAGGCACTGAAGCTTTCTTT.

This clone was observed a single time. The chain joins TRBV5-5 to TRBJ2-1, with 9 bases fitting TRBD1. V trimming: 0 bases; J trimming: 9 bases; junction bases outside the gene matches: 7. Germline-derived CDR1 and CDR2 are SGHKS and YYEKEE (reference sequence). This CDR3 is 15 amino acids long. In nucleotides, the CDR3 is TGTGCCAGCAGCTTGGCCCTCGACAGGGGGGTTGAGCAGTTCTTC. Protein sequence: CASSLALDRGVEQFF.

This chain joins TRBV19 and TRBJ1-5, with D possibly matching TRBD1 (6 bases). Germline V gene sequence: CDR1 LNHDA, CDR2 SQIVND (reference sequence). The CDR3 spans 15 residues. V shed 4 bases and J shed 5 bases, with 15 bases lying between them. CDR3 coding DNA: TGTGCCAGTAGTAACAGGGTTTCTAGTTATCAGCCCCAGCATTTT. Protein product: CASSNRVSSYQPQHF.

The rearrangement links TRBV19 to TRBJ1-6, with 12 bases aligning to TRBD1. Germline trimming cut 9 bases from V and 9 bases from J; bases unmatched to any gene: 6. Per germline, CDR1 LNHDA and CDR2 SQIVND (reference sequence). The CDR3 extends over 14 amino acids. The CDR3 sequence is CASLGQGAGSPLHF. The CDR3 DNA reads TGTGCCAGCTTGGGACAGGGGGCCGGTTCACCCCTCCACTTT.

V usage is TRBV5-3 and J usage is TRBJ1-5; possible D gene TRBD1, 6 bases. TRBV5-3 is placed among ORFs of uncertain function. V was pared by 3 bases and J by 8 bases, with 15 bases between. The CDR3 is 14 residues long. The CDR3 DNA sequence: TGTGCCAGAAGCTCTACAGGGACGCTGGAGCCCCAGCATTTT. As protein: CARSSTGTLEPQHF.

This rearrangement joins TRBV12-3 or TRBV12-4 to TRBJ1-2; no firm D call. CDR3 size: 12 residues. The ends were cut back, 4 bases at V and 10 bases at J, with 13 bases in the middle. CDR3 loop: CASSYSALDYTF. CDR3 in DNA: TGTGCCAGCAGTTACAGTGCATTGGACTACACCTTC.

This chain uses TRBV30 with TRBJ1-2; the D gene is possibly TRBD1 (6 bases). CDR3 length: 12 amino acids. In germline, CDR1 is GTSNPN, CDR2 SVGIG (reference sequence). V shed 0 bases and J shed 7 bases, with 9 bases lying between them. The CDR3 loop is CAWSVRGFGYTF. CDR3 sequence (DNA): TGTGCCTGGAGTGTAAGGGGGTTTGGCTACACCTTC.

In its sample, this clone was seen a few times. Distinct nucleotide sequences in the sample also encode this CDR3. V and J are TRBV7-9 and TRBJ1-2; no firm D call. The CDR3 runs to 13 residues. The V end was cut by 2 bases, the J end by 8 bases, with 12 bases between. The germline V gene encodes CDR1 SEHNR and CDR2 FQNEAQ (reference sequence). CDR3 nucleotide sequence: TGTGCCAGCAGCTTACGGGGTGCCGTGGGCTACACCTTC. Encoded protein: CASSLRGAVGYTF.